This entry concerns a single T cell receptor beta chain. As yet, its antigen is unknown. TCRdb re-analysed the reads in MiXCR, keeping a single row per CDR3 protein. The repertoire consists of about a million distinct CDR3 sequences, with roughly a third occurring once and the leading ten covering about an eighth. The sample originates from a study of T cell repertoires in cytomegalovirus infection. For the study at large: CMV epitopes, recently identified HLA-C-restricted and well-studied HLA-B-restricted, were used. From public TCR beta signatures came an indication of both CMV infection and matching HLA type.

V lost 3 bases and J lost 0, with 10 bases in between. The germline gives CDR1 SEHNR, CDR2 FQNEAQ (reference sequence). This CDR3 region has 15 residues. Findings and limits, study-wide: CMV carriers having the relevant HLA were flagged by cumulative public TCR beta family frequency.

The specimen was cultured CD8+ T cells from PBMCs, collected from culture after CMV antigen stimulation. V usage is TRBV7-9 and J usage is TRBJ2-3; no firm D call. The receptor was isolated from a human donor in good health (CMV status not recorded). Some clones in this sample may be carry-over from other donors' samples. The CDR3 sequence: CASSLSHPSTDTQYF. In DNA, the CDR3 is TGTGCCAGCAGCTTGAGCCATCCTAGCACAGATACGCAGTATTTT.